These 5 T cell receptor beta chains were sequenced from one sample in a study of CD8+ T cells in alopecia areata. Described treatment: oral pan-JAK inhibitor, 5-10 mg twice daily. cDNA prepared by RNA extraction and subsequent reverse transcription served as the template for sequencing. Some clones are missing from TCRdb's copy, which holds only in-frame ones; the method was immunoSEQ multiplex PCR. The sample has roughly 200,000 clones; 60% to 70% are singletons. The sequencing used CD4+ T cells sorted from blood, collected at week 4, from a patient treated with tofacitinib. The receptors derive from a human donor with alopecia areata.

CDR3 in DNA: TGTGCCATCAGTGATAAGGGGTCTAACTATGGCTACACCTTC. Translation gives CAISDKGSNYGYTF. The chain employs TRBV10-3 and TRBJ1-2; D is possibly TRBD1 (5 bases). The germline V and J ends were trimmed by 3 bases and 0 bases, with 8 bases remaining between them. The CDR3 loop spans 14 amino acids. Germline V gene sequence: CDR1 ENHRY, CDR2 SYGVKD.

This clone was seen a few times. The rearrangement links TRBV29-1 to TRBJ2-2; no clear D. CDR1 SQVTM and CDR2 ANQGSEA come from the germline V gene. Between the trimmed V and J ends, which lost 3 bases and 3 bases, there was a span of 8 bases. The CDR3 sequence is 13 residues long. CDR3 DNA: TGCAGCGTTGACCCGAGACACACCGGGGAGCTGTTTTTT. Amino acid sequence: CSVDPRHTGELFF.

The genes are TRBV5-1 and TRBJ2-3, with TRBD1 identical over 9 bases. Germline lookup yields CDR1 SGHRS and CDR2 YFSETQ. The CDR3 runs 16 residues. The V segment lost 3 bases and the J segment 2 bases; nucleotides outside the gene matches: 7. CDR3 bases: TGCGCCAGCAGCTCCGGGACAGGGACCCTCACAGATACGCAGTATTTT. Amino acids: CASSSGTGTLTDTQYF.

This clone was seen more than once but under ten times. This chain uses TRBV29-1 with TRBJ1-2; D is unresolved. V was pared by 6 bases and J by 1 base, with 24 bases between. The CDR3 runs 17 residues. Germline V gene lookup returns CDR1 SQVTM and CDR2 ANQGSEA. CDR3 in amino acids: CSVDRLSTNKINYGYTF. The CDR3 DNA is TGCAGCGTGGATAGACTGAGTACGAATAAGATTAACTATGGCTACACCTTC. The variable domain in full, completed from reference TRBV29-1 and TRBJ1-2, reads SAVISQKPSRDICQRGTSLTIQCQVDSQVTMMFWYRQQPGQSLTLIATANQGSEATYESGFVIDKFPISRPNLTFSTLTVSNMSPEDSSIYLCSVDRLSTNKINYGYTFGSGTRLTVV.

This chain's CDR3 is CASSLRRGETQYF. In nucleotides, the CDR3 is TGTGCCAGCAGCCTTCGGCGGGGGGAGACCCAGTACTTC. This sequence joins TRBV27 and TRBJ2-5; 7 bases are shared with TRBD2. The CDR3 covers 13 residues. The germline gives CDR1 MNHEY, CDR2 SMNVEV (reference sequence). J lost 5 bases, V lost 6 bases, and 6 bases had no gene match.